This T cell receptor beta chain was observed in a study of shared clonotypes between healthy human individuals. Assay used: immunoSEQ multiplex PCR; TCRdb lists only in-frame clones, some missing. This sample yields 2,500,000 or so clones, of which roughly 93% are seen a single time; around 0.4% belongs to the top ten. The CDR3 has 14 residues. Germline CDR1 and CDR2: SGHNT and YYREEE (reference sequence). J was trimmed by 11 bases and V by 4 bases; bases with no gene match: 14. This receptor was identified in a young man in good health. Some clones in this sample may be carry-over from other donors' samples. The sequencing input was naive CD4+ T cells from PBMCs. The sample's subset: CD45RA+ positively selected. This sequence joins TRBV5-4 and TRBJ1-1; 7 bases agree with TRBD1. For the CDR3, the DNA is TGTGCCAGCAGCAACATAGATACAGGGGATTTTGCTTTCTTT. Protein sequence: CASSNIDTGDFAFF.